One sample yielded the 27 T cell receptor beta chains listed below, sequenced in a study of blood T cells in healthy people across ages. A second roughly 6 to 12 cycle PCR used barcoded and J-beta primers. TCRdb reprocessed the 5' RACE reads via MiXCR and lists one record per CDR3 protein. The repertoire holds over a million distinct CDR3 sequences, with about 42% as singletons. The specimen sequenced was blood. These receptors came from a woman younger than 35 in good health.

This clonotype has more than one count but fewer than ten. V is TRBV7-2 and J is TRBJ2-1; a possible D gene is TRBD2 (5 bases). CDR1 and CDR2 (germline): SGHTA, FQGNSA. V lost 5 bases to trimming and J lost 0 bases, with 11 bases between them. This CDR3 comprises 15 residues. The CDR3 sequence is CASSPGINSYNEQFF. The CDR3 nucleotides read TGTGCCAGCAGCCCGGGAATTAACTCCTACAATGAGCAGTTCTTC.

The J gene is TRBJ1-2, the V gene TRBV7-2; D ambiguous. The germline gives CDR1 SGHTA, CDR2 FQGNSA. This CDR3 is 17 amino acids long. Deletions cut 4 bases from V and 1 base from J, with 19 bases between. This CDR3 is CASSSEARPRLNYGYTF. DNA for the CDR3: TGTGCCAGCAGCTCCGAGGCAAGGCCACGGCTTAACTATGGCTACACCTTC.

The chain carries TRBV5-1 and TRBJ2-3, with a possible D match to TRBD2 (5 bases). This CDR3 has 15 residues. The V gene lost 0 bases and the J gene lost 2 bases, with 10 bases spanning the gap. Germline lookup yields CDR1 SGHRS and CDR2 YFSETQ. The CDR3 DNA follows: TGCGCCAGCAGCTTGGATTCCGGGGTCACAGATACGCAGTATTTT. This encodes CASSLDSGVTDTQYF.

There are a few counts of this clonotype. This chain joins TRBV7-9 and TRBJ2-5; D remains ambiguous. V dropped 3 bases and J dropped 2 bases, with 13 bases sitting between them. CDR3 length: 15 residues. Germline CDR1 reads SEHNR; CDR2 reads FQNEAQ (reference sequence). The DNA for the CDR3 is TGTGCCAGCAGCTTTGGGGTCGGGCGGCAAGAGACCCAGTACTTC. It encodes CASSFGVGRQETQYF.

This chain links TRBV7-2 with TRBJ1-2; D is possibly TRBD1 (5 bases). Trimming removed 4 bases at V and 8 bases at J, with 20 bases between. Germline CDR1 SGHTA, CDR2 FQGNSA. The CDR3 covers 15 residues. CDR3 sequence (DNA): TGTGCCAGCAGCTCCCACGGGACGGGCTCCGGGGGCTACACCTTC. Its protein product is CASSSHGTGSGGYTF.

There are a few counts of this clonotype. CDR3 region: CASSPPDSKNIQYF. The CDR3 coding sequence is TGTGCCAGCAGCCCCCCGGACAGCAAAAACATTCAGTACTTC. The chain uses TRBV9 and TRBJ2-4, with a possible D match to TRBD1 (6 bases). This CDR3 contains 14 residues. Between the trimmed V and J ends, which lost 4 bases and 3 bases, there was a span of 11 bases. The germline V gene has CDR1 SGDLS and CDR2 YYNGEE.

This rearrangement joins TRBV9 to TRBJ2-3; the match to TRBD2 covers 11 bases. The CDR3 has 21 residues. The V gene's germline CDR1 is SGDLS and CDR2 YYNGEE. Unmatched junction bases numbered 19, after V lost 4 bases and J lost 0 bases. The CDR3 region is CASSTQGSFLAGGSSTDTQYF. As DNA, the CDR3 is TGTGCCAGCAGCACACAGGGTAGTTTTCTAGCGGGGGGATCTAGCACAGATACGCAGTATTTT.

In this sample, this clonotype turned up a few times. The DNA for the CDR3 is TGTGCCAGCAGCACAGGGGGAACTAATGAAAAACTGTTTTTT. Its protein is CASSTGGTNEKLFF. The chain combines TRBV28 with TRBJ1-4; 8 bases are shared with TRBD1. This CDR3 has 14 residues. The germline V gene encodes CDR1 MDHEN and CDR2 SYDVKM. After removal of 6 bases from V and 1 base from J, the junction contained 1 base not matched to a gene.

CDR3 in amino acids: CASSSYRVLNQPQHF. CDR3 in DNA: TGTGCCAGCAGCTCATACAGGGTTCTCAATCAGCCCCAGCATTTT. This chain uses TRBV7-4 with TRBJ1-5; a weak D match, TRBD1 (6 bases). CDR3 length: 15 amino acids. Germline V CDR1 and CDR2: SGHVT, SQSDAQ. The germline V and J ends were trimmed by 4 bases and 3 bases, with 13 bases remaining between them.

This clonotype was detected only a few times. The chain has TRBV7-9 and TRBJ2-5; D may be TRBD1 (6 bases). The germline V and J ends were trimmed by 5 bases and 4 bases, with 14 bases remaining between them. Germline assignment: CDR1 SEHNR and CDR2 FQNEAQ (reference sequence). CDR3 length: 14 residues. This chain's CDR3 is CASSEKTGTETQYF. The CDR3 coding sequence is TGTGCCAGCAGCGAGAAGACAGGCACAGAGACCCAGTACTTC.

V and J are TRBV5-1 and TRBJ2-3, with TRBD2 as a possible D gene (6 bases). The germline CDR1 and CDR2 sequences are SGHRS and YFSETQ. The length of the CDR3 is 14 residues. Trimming left V 3 bases short and J 2 bases short, with 10 bases between. CDR3 in DNA: TGCGCCAGCAGCTCCGGCGGGAACACAGATACGCAGTATTTT. Protein product: CASSSGGNTDTQYF.

DNA of the CDR3: TGTGCCAGCAGTGAAGTAGCCCAAGAGACCCAGTACTTC. As protein: CASSEVAQETQYF. The V gene is TRBV2, the J gene TRBJ2-5, with D uncertain. Trimming removed 1 base at V and 1 base at J, with 4 bases between. The CDR3 loop spans 13 amino acids. CDR1 and CDR2 from the germline V gene are SNHLY and FYNNEI.

The gene calls are TRBV15 and TRBJ2-3; D call uncertain. V was trimmed by 0 bases and J by 4 bases, leaving 8 bases between them. The germline CDR1 and CDR2 sequences are LNHNV and YYDKDF (reference sequence). This CDR3 is 14 amino acids long. In nucleotides, the CDR3 is TGTGCCACCAGCAGAGACCCCTCCTCAGATACGCAGTATTTT. Translation: CATSRDPSSDTQYF.

Regarding this clonotype: This clone may be a read error of a much larger clone one base away. The genes are TRBV6-1 and TRBJ1-1; D might be TRBD1 (5 bases). The CDR3 loop spans 13 amino acids. CDR1 MNHNS and CDR2 SASEGT come from the germline V gene. CDR3 in amino acids: CTSSSGVKGEAFF. Here the CDR3 DNA reads TGTACCAGCAGTTCGGGGGTTAAGGGAGAAGCTTTCTTT.

The V call is TRBV29-1, the J call TRBJ1-2; D is unclear. The CDR3 extends over 12 amino acids. CDR1 is SQVTM, CDR2 ANQGSEA, per germline. V dropped 7 bases and J dropped 1 base, with 10 bases sitting between them. CDR3 bases: TGCAGCGGAAAGGCGGATAACTATGGCTACACCTTC. Encoded protein: CSGKADNYGYTF.

V gene TRBV20-1 combines with J gene TRBJ2-3, with 8 positions matching TRBD1. The CDR3 has 14 amino acids. Trimming removed 5 bases from V and 2 bases from J; junction bases left unmatched: 6. CDR1 DFQATT and CDR2 SNEGSKA come from the germline V gene (reference sequence). CDR3 region: CSAGRTGSTDTQYF. DNA of the CDR3: TGCAGTGCTGGACGGACAGGGTCCACAGATACGCAGTATTTT.

This clonotype was recorded a few times. The chain recombines TRBV2 with TRBJ2-5; no reliable D call. The length of the CDR3 is 13 residues. The V gene's germline CDR1 is SNHLY and CDR2 FYNNEI. V lost 9 bases to trimming and J lost 0 bases, with 11 bases between them. In DNA, the CDR3 is TGTGCCAGAAAGCTGGACGACCAAGAGACCCAGTACTTC. Translating gives CARKLDDQETQYF.

The CDR3 here is CATSVGARNNEQYF. CDR3 in DNA: TGTGCCACCAGTGTAGGGGCGAGAAACAATGAGCAGTACTTC. The V and J genes are TRBV24-1 and TRBJ2-7, with D maybe TRBD1 (5 bases). The germline CDR1 and CDR2 sequences are KGHDR and SFDVKD. Trimming removed 5 bases at V and 7 bases at J, with 17 bases between. The CDR3 sequence is 14 residues long.

The V and J genes are TRBV7-9 and TRBJ2-1; TRBD1 aligns across 7 bases. V was pared by 0 bases and J by 5 bases, with 10 bases of the junction left unmatched. The CDR3 sequence is 17 residues long. Germline CDR1 SEHNR, CDR2 FQNEAQ (reference sequence). The CDR3 loop reads CASSLAREGQSNNEQFF. CDR3 in DNA: TGTGCCAGCAGCTTAGCGCGCGAGGGACAGAGCAACAATGAGCAGTTCTTC.

The chain joins TRBV29-1 to TRBJ2-2, with TRBD1 as a possible D gene (5 bases). V was trimmed by 0 bases and J by 6 bases, leaving 11 bases between them. There are 14 residues in the CDR3. Germline CDR1 and CDR2: SQVTM and ANQGSEA. The CDR3 DNA follows: TGCAGCGTTGAAGAGAATCAGGGTGCCGGGGAGCTGTTTTTT. This gives the protein CSVEENQGAGELFF.

The rearrangement links TRBV29-1 to TRBJ2-1; possible D gene TRBD1, 6 bases. The CDR3 extends over 14 amino acids. Germline V lookup: CDR1 SQVTM, CDR2 ANQGSEA. V was pared by 0 bases and J by 5 bases, with 11 bases between. The CDR3 protein is CSVEDRGKNNEQFF. CDR3 bases: TGCAGCGTTGAAGACAGGGGAAAGAACAATGAGCAGTTCTTC.

The gene calls are TRBV14 and TRBJ2-3, with D perhaps assigned TRBD1 or TRBD2 (6 bases each). There are 15 residues in the CDR3. The germline gives CDR1 SGHDN, CDR2 FVKESK. The ends were cut back, 1 base at V and 3 bases at J, with 11 bases in the middle. The CDR3 DNA follows: TGTGCCAGCAGCCAAGTCGGGGGCCTGACAGATACGCAGTATTTT. Translation: CASSQVGGLTDTQYF.

The chain links TRBV6-2 or TRBV6-3 to TRBJ2-4; D tentatively fits TRBD1 or TRBD2 (6 bases each). CDR1 and CDR2 from the germline V gene are MNHEY and SVGEGT. V lost 3 bases, J lost 2 bases, and 32 bases lay in between. CDR3 length equals 22 residues. CDR3 in DNA: TGTGCCAGCAGTTATAACGCATGGGAGGTCAGGGGCCCTACCGCGTCCAAAAACATTCAGTACTTC. Its translation: CASSYNAWEVRGPTASKNIQYF.

The J gene is TRBJ2-7, the V gene TRBV20-1, with 8 bases fitting TRBD1. The V gene's germline CDR1 is DFQATT and CDR2 SNEGSKA (reference sequence). V was pared by 0 bases and J by 3 bases, with 7 bases of the junction left unmatched. This CDR3 has 15 amino acids. The CDR3 here is CSAREDRGLFYEQYF. As DNA, the CDR3 is TGCAGTGCTAGAGAAGACAGGGGTCTATTCTACGAGCAGTACTTC.

The gene calls are TRBV6-1 and TRBJ2-5, with 8 bases fitting TRBD2. This CDR3 spans 14 amino acids. From germline, CDR1 is MNHNS and CDR2 SASEGT. The V and J ends lost 8 bases and 5 bases, in that order; junction bases with no gene match: 10. The chain's CDR3 is CASHRAGDWETQYF. Here the CDR3 DNA reads TGTGCCAGCCATCGAGCGGGAGACTGGGAGACCCAGTACTTC.

This chain joins TRBV4-2 and TRBJ1-6; 7 nucleotides agree with TRBD1. V shed 5 bases and J 9 bases; nucleotides not matched to a gene: 7. The germline gives CDR1 LGHNA, CDR2 YNFKEQ. This CDR3 has 14 residues. The DNA for the CDR3 is TGTGCCAGCAGCTCAACAGGGGTCCGTTCACCCCTCCACTTT. This codes for CASSSTGVRSPLHF.

The rearrangement uses TRBV29-1 and TRBJ2-4; 7 bases line up with TRBD2. The J call could be wrong; TRBJ2-7 is a better fit for the DNA end. Germline V lookup: CDR1 SQVTM, CDR2 ANQGSEA. The CDR3 has 13 residues. CDR3 residues: CSVEKGEGYEQYF. In DNA form, the CDR3 reads TGCAGCGTTGAAAAAGGGGAGGGTTACGAGCAGTACTTC.